These T cell receptor beta chains were read from a single sample in a study of OX40 agonist ivuxolimab in advanced cancers. Sequenced by immunoSEQ multiplex PCR; TCRdb stores in-frame clones only, minus some. Of fewer than 85,000 clones listed, roughly 90% were seen once; the top ten hold around 2.5%. Here the sequenced sample was CD4+ or CD8+ T cells sorted from blood, taken in a trial of the OX40 agonist ivuxolimab. These receptors were collected from an adult with an advanced solid tumor such as melanoma, head and neck, liver or kidney cancer. The CDR3 runs from the conserved cysteine through the conserved F or W.

j_call: TRBJ2-7; v_call: TRBV20-1; cdr3_aa: CSANHYEQYF
j_call: TRBJ2-5; v_call: TRBV29-1; cdr3_aa: CSVLGRDSQETQYF
j_call: TRBJ2-5; v_call: TRBV9; cdr3_aa: CASSPPGFQGGETQYF
j_call: TRBJ1-1; v_call: TRBV5-1; cdr3_aa: CASSSRGRNTEAFF
j_call: TRBJ1-2; v_call: TRBV6-5; cdr3_aa: CASSYSKSGQGSGYTF
j_call: TRBJ1-2; v_call: TRBV4-1; cdr3_aa: CASSHQGAVYGYTF
j_call: TRBJ1-1; v_call: TRBV14; cdr3_aa: CASMGQLNTEAFF
j_call: TRBJ1-4; v_call: TRBV6-6; cdr3_aa: CASSYEGEKLFF
j_call: TRBJ2-1; v_call: TRBV5-1; cdr3_aa: CASSLIQGFSYNEQFF
j_call: TRBJ2-5; v_call: TRBV30; cdr3_aa: CAWRQTGGGETQYF
j_call: TRBJ2-7; v_call: TRBV28; cdr3_aa: CASIPQRGRQGGPYEQYF
j_call: TRBJ2-7; v_call: TRBV5-1; cdr3_aa: CASGRRDFYEQYF
j_call: TRBJ2-2; v_call: TRBV4-1; cdr3_aa: CASSQVPGQPNTGELFF
j_call: TRBJ1-2; v_call: TRBV7-2; cdr3_aa: CASSSYGDGYTF
j_call: TRBJ2-7; v_call: TRBV6-1; cdr3_aa: CASSPSYEQYF
j_call: TRBJ1-3; v_call: TRBV4-2; cdr3_aa: CASSQEGQISGNTIYF
j_call: TRBJ1-1; v_call: TRBV20-1; cdr3_aa: CRSWRTAEAFF
j_call: TRBJ1-4; v_call: TRBV5-1; cdr3_aa: CASSLVGSGTGAYEKLFF
j_call: TRBJ2-1; v_call: TRBV4-1; cdr3_aa: CASSQLSSSYNEQFF
j_call: TRBJ2-3; v_call: TRBV11-2; cdr3_aa: CASTPLGHLFTDTQYF
j_call: TRBJ1-2; v_call: TRBV2; cdr3_aa: CASHLAEAIMTYGYTF
j_call: TRBJ1-1; v_call: TRBV5-5; cdr3_aa: CASMTARETEAFF
j_call: TRBJ1-5; v_call: TRBV29-1; cdr3_aa: CSVKQGAGNQPQHF
j_call: TRBJ1-2; v_call: TRBV13; cdr3_aa: CASSLLGGSDYGYTF
j_call: TRBJ2-4; v_call: TRBV30; cdr3_aa: CAWSPGTGGAGIQYF
j_call: TRBJ1-1; v_call: TRBV5-1; cdr3_aa: CASSLPQGFGTEAFF
j_call: TRBJ1-4; v_call: TRBV10-3; cdr3_aa: CAISDSRQGAEKLFF
j_call: TRBJ2-4; v_call: TRBV28; cdr3_aa: CASSFLDRGDIQYF
j_call: TRBJ2-1; v_call: TRBV6-6; cdr3_aa: CASSFGTSGTNEQFF
j_call: TRBJ1-1; v_call: TRBV18; cdr3_aa: CASSQGRENTEAFF
j_call: TRBJ2-1; v_call: TRBV5-1; cdr3_aa: CASSFDPLSSYNEQFF
j_call: TRBJ2-1; v_call: TRBV5-1; cdr3_aa: CASDRLAGARNEQFF
j_call: TRBJ2-2; v_call: TRBV19; cdr3_aa: CATGARDRPNTGELFF
j_call: TRBJ1-1; v_call: TRBV18; cdr3_aa: CASSPPSQGIWNTEAFF
j_call: TRBJ2-1; v_call: TRBV4-2; cdr3_aa: CASSQGRLAVLPSSYNEQFF
j_call: TRBJ1-6; v_call: TRBV6-1; cdr3_aa: CASTAIMNSPLHF
j_call: TRBJ1-5; v_call: TRBV25-1; cdr3_aa: CASSGDLNQPQHF
j_call: TRBJ2-1; v_call: TRBV6-6; cdr3_aa: CASSQSGVPYNEQFF
j_call: TRBJ2-5; v_call: TRBV27; cdr3_aa: CASSLAGGPWETQYF
j_call: TRBJ1-1; v_call: TRBV19; cdr3_aa: CATRRGAYTEAFF
j_call: TRBJ2-7; v_call: TRBV5-4; cdr3_aa: CASSPRTPGHEQYF
j_call: TRBJ1-5; v_call: TRBV18; cdr3_aa: CASSRDRGPLGNQPQHF
j_call: TRBJ1-2; v_call: TRBV7-2; cdr3_aa: CASSPRRDYGYTF
j_call: TRBJ1-1; v_call: TRBV29-1; cdr3_aa: CSSQGGGTEAFF
j_call: TRBJ2-1; v_call: TRBV18; cdr3_aa: CASSPGEGTYNEQFF
j_call: TRBJ1-2; v_call: TRBV9; cdr3_aa: CASSVGFNYGYTF
j_call: TRBJ2-1; v_call: TRBV2; cdr3_aa: CASNALGEQFF
j_call: TRBJ2-5; v_call: TRBV5-6; cdr3_aa: CASSHWGLQETQYF
j_call: TRBJ1-1; v_call: TRBV7-8; cdr3_aa: CASSLQENTEAFF